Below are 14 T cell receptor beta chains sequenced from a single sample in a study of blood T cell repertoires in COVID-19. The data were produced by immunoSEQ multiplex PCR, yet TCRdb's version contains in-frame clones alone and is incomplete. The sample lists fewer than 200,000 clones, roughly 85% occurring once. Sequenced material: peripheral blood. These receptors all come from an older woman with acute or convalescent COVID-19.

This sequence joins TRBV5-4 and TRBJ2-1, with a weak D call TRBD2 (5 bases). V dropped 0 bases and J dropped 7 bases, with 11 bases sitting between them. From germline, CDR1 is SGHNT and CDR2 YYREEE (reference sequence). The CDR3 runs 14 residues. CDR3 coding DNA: TGTGCCAGCAGCTTGGACGGGATTGTGAATGAGCAGTTCTTC. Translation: CASSLDGIVNEQFF.

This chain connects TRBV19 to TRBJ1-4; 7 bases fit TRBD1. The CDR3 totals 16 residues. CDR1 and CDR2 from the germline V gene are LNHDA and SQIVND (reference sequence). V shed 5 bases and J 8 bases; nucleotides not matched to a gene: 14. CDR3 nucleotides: TGTGCCAGTAGTGACCTAGGAGACAGGGCAGGGGAAAAACTGTTTTTT. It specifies CASSDLGDRAGEKLFF.

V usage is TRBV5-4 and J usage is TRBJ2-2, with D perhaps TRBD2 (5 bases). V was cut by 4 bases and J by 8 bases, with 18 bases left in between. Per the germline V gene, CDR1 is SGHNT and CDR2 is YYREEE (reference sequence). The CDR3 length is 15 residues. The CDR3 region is CASSAMSGERGELFF. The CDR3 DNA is TGTGCCAGCAGCGCCATGTCCGGGGAGCGGGGGGAGCTGTTTTTT.

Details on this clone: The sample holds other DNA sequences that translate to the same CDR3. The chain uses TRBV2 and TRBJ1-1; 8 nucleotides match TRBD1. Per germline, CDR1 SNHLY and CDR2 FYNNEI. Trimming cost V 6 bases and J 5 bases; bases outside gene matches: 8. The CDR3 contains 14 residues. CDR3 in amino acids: CASSPDRVGTEAFF. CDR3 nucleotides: TGTGCCAGCAGCCCGGACAGGGTAGGGACTGAAGCTTTCTTT.

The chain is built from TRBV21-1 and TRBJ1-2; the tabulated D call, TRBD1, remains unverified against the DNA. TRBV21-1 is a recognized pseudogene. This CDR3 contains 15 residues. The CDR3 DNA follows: TGTGCCAGCAGCATACGACAGGCTTCCCCTTATGGCTACACCTTC. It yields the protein CASSIRQASPYGYTF.

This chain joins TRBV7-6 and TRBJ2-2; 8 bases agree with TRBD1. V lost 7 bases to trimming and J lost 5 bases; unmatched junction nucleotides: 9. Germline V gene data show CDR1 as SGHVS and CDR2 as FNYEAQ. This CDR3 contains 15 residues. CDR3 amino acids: CASIQGAKRTGELFF. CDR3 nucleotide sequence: TGTGCCAGCATTCAGGGGGCGAAACGGACCGGGGAGCTGTTTTTT.

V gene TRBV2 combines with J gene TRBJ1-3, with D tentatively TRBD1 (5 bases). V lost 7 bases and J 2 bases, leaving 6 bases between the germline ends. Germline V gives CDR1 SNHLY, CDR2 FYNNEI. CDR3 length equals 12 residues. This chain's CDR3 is CASKGAGNTIYF. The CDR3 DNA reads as TGTGCCAGCAAAGGGGCTGGAAACACCATATATTTT.

The CDR3 DNA sequence: TGTGCCAGCAGCCATCAGGGCGGATCTGGCCACTATGGCTACACCTTC. Its protein product is CASSHQGGSGHYGYTF. The chain employs TRBV7-2 and TRBJ1-2; TRBD1 is a possible D gene (5 bases). V lost 5 bases and J 3 bases, leaving 19 bases between the germline ends. Germline V lookup: CDR1 SGHTA, CDR2 FQGNSA. The CDR3 has 16 residues. Full variable domain (rest looked up from reference TRBV7-2 and TRBJ1-2): GAGVSQSPSNKVTEKGKDVELRCDPISGHTALYWYRQSLGQGLEFLIYFQGNSAPDKSGLPSDRFSAERTGGSVSTLTIQRTQQEDSAVYLCASSHQGGSGHYGYTFGSGTRLTVV.

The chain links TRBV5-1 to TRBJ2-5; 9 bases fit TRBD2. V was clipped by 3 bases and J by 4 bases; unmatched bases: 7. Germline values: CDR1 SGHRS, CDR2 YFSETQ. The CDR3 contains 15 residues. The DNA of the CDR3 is TGCGCCAGCAGCTCCGGAGCGGGAGGCGGAGAGACCCAGTACTTC. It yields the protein CASSSGAGGGETQYF.

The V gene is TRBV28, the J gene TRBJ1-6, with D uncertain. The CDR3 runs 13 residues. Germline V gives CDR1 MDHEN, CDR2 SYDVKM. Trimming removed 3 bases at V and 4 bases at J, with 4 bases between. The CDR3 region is CASSFPYNSPLHF. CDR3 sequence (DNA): TGTGCCAGCAGTTTCCCATATAATTCACCCCTCCACTTT.

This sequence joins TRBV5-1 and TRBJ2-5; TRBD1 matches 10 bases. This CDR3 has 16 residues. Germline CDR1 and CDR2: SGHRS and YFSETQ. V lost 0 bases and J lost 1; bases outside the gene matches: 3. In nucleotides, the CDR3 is TGCGCCAGCAGCTTGGGGGACAGGGGCATCCAAGAGACCCAGTACTTC. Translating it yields CASSLGDRGIQETQYF.

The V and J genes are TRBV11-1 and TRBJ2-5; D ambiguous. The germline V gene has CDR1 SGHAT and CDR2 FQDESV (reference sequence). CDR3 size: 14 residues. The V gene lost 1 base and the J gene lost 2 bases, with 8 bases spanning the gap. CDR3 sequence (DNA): TGTGCCAGCAGCTTAGGGCAGGCTCAAGAGACCCAGTACTTC. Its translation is CASSLGQAQETQYF.

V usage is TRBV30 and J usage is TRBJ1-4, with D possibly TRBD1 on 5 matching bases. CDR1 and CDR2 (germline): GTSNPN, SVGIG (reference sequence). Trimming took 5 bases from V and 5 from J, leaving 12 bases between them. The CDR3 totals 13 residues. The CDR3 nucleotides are TGTGCCTGGCAACAGGTTCGGAATGAAAAACTGTTTTTT. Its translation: CAWQQVRNEKLFF.

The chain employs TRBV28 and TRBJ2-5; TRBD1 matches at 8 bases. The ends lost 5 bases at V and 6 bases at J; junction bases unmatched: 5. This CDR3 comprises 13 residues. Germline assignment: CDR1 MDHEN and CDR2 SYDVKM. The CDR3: CASSLDRGQTQYF. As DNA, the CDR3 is TGTGCCAGCAGTCTCGACAGGGGACAGACCCAGTACTTC. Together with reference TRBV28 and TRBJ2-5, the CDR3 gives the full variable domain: DVKVTQSSRYLVKRTGEKVFLECVQDMDHENMFWYRQDPGLGLRLIYFSYDVKMKEKGDIPEGYSVSREKKERFSLILESASTNQTSMYLCASSLDRGQTQYFGPGTRLLVL.